The 29 T cell receptor beta chains given below trace back to one sample, sequenced in a study of cytotoxic CD8 clonotypes in ibrutinib-treated CLL. Some clones are missing from TCRdb's copy, which holds only in-frame ones; the method was immunoSEQ multiplex PCR. This sample has approximately 45,000 clones, with over 60% found just once. Sequenced here: PBMCs, sampled after 24 months of ibrutinib treatment. The receptors were sampled from a human donor with chronic lymphocytic leukemia.

CDR3: CASSVLGQPNSPLHF. The CDR3 coding sequence is TGTGCCAGCAGCGTACTGGGACAGCCAAATTCACCCCTCCACTTT. The chain recombines TRBV9 with TRBJ1-6; 7 bases line up with TRBD1. V was clipped by 1 base and J by 7 bases; unmatched bases: 5. CDR1 and CDR2 from the germline V gene are SGDLS and YYNGEE. CDR3 length equals 15 residues.

The gene calls are TRBV27 and TRBJ1-1; D gene uncertain. Trimming shortened V by 6 bases and J by 1 base, and 12 bases separated the two germline ends. This CDR3 has 14 residues. In germline, CDR1 is MNHEY, CDR2 SMNVEV (reference sequence). CDR3 DNA: TGTGCCAGCAGGCAAAACATGAGGAACACTGAAGCTTTCTTT. Protein sequence: CASRQNMRNTEAFF.

This clone was counted ten times or more. The chain links TRBV2 to TRBJ2-7; the match to TRBD1 covers 7 bases. Germline V gene sequence: CDR1 SNHLY, CDR2 FYNNEI. This CDR3 region has 13 residues. J was trimmed by 0 bases and V by 6 bases; bases with no gene match: 2. This chain's CDR3 is CASSRDSSYEQYF. CDR3 sequence (DNA): TGTGCCAGCAGCCGGGACAGCTCCTACGAGCAGTACTTC.

Written as DNA, the CDR3 is TGTGCCAGCAGTGAAGACGACAGGGGCACAGATACGCAGTATTTT. Its translation: CASSEDDRGTDTQYF. This chain connects TRBV2 to TRBJ2-3, with 7 bases that match TRBD1. V was clipped by 1 base and J by 1 base; unmatched bases: 2. CDR1 and CDR2 (germline): SNHLY, FYNNEI. The CDR3 contains 15 residues. Using reference TRBV2 and TRBJ2-3 for the parts outside the CDR3, the full variable domain is EPEVTQTPSHQVTQMGQEVILRCVPISNHLYFYWYRQILGQKVEFLVSFYNNEISEKSEIFDDQFSVERPDGSNFTLKIRSTKLEDSAMYFCASSEDDRGTDTQYFGPGTRLTVL.

In this sample, this clone turned up once. V and J are TRBV30 and TRBJ1-2, with D perhaps matching TRBD1 (5 bases). There are 12 residues in the CDR3. CDR1 is GTSNPN, CDR2 SVGIG, per germline (reference sequence). The V and J ends lost 3 bases and 3 bases respectively, with 8 bases between them. CDR3 bases: TGTGCCTGGAGGAGGGGTGACTATGGCTACACCTTC. This codes for CAWRRGDYGYTF. Full variable domain (missing parts from reference TRBV30 and TRBJ1-2): SQTIHQWPATLVQPVGSPLSLECTVEGTSNPNLYWYRQAAGRGLQLLFYSVGIGQISSEVPQNLSASRPQDRQFILSSKKLLLSDSGFYLCAWRRGDYGYTFGSGTRLTVV.

The chain carries TRBV19 and TRBJ2-4; D tentatively reads TRBD1 or TRBD2 (6 bases each). The V gene lost 6 bases and the J gene lost 6 bases, with 18 bases spanning the gap. CDR3 length equals 15 residues. In germline, CDR1 is LNHDA, CDR2 SQIVND (reference sequence). CDR3 protein: CASSHGPGGGNIQYF. The CDR3 nucleotides read TGTGCCAGTAGCCACGGCCCCGGGGGCGGAAACATTCAGTACTTC.

As to this clone: Different DNA sequences within this sample yield the same CDR3. This chain links TRBV5-1 with TRBJ1-1, with D possibly being TRBD1 (5 bases). Trimming took 0 bases from V and 5 from J, leaving 11 bases between them. The CDR3 totals 14 residues. Germline CDR1 is SGHRS and CDR2 is YFSETQ. The CDR3 here is CASSLEGANTEAFF. The CDR3 DNA sequence: TGCGCCAGCAGCTTGGAAGGGGCGAATACTGAAGCTTTCTTT.

This clone was detected a few times. The J gene is TRBJ2-7, the V gene TRBV2, with TRBD2 identical over 7 bases. The germline gives CDR1 SNHLY, CDR2 FYNNEI. Losses at the gene ends were 4 bases for V and 3 bases for J; bases not matched to a gene: 15. This CDR3 is built from 17 residues. The CDR3 bases are TGTGCCAGCAGTGGCGATGGCACGGGGGGTCCTTTCTACGAGCAGTACTTC. Protein sequence: CASSGDGTGGPFYEQYF.

The chain recombines TRBV5-1 with TRBJ1-1, with D perhaps TRBD1 (6 bases). The germline V gene has CDR1 SGHRS and CDR2 YFSETQ. The CDR3 has 15 residues. Trimming shortened V by 2 bases and J by 1 base, and 12 bases separated the two germline ends. In DNA, the CDR3 is TGCGCCAGCAGCTTTACAGGGAAGGGGAACACTGAAGCTTTCTTT. This sequence encodes CASSFTGKGNTEAFF.

This clone has more than one count but fewer than ten. The chain links TRBV9 to TRBJ1-5; TRBD1 matches 7 bases. J gave up 7 bases and V 10 bases, and 11 bases lay outside the gene matches. This CDR3 is 13 amino acids long. Germline CDR1 and CDR2: SGDLS and YYNGEE. The CDR3 coding sequence is TGTGCCGTGCGGACAGGACCTTCGCAGCCCCAGCATTTT. Translation gives CAVRTGPSQPQHF.

The CDR3 sequence is CASSLTSYNEQFF. The CDR3 DNA follows: TGTGCCAGCAGCTTAACTAGCTACAATGAGCAGTTCTTC. This rearrangement joins TRBV7-3 to TRBJ2-1; the D is unclear. Trimming took 0 bases from V and 3 from J, leaving 3 bases between them. CDR3 length equals 13 residues. The germline V gene encodes CDR1 SGHTA and CDR2 FQGTGA.

This clone was recorded a few times. The rearrangement joins TRBV6-5 to TRBJ2-7; 8 bases match TRBD1. The CDR3 has 13 residues. Germline V CDR1 and CDR2: MNHEY, SVGAGI. The ends lost 6 bases at V and 2 bases at J; junction bases unmatched: 3. DNA for the CDR3: TGTGCCAGCAGGGACAGGGTTACCTACGAGCAGTACTTC. Amino acids: CASRDRVTYEQYF.

This chain uses TRBV5-1 with TRBJ1-1, with D tentatively TRBD1 (5 bases). CDR3 length equals 15 residues. The germline V gene has CDR1 SGHRS and CDR2 YFSETQ. V shed 0 bases and J shed 2 bases, with 11 bases lying between them. The CDR3 here is CASSLAGTVNTEAFF. CDR3 bases: TGCGCCAGCAGCTTGGCCGGGACCGTTAACACTGAAGCTTTCTTT. The entire variable domain, with the rest obtained from reference TRBV5-1 and TRBJ1-1, is as follows: KAGVTQTPRYLIKTRGQQVTLSCSPISGHRSVSWYQQTPGQGLQFLFEYFSETQRNKGNFPGRFSGRQFSNSRSEMNVSTLELGDSALYLCASSLAGTVNTEAFFGQGTRLTVV.

The V call is TRBV14, the J call TRBJ1-6; no clear D gene. The CDR3 sequence is 15 residues long. Trimming took 4 bases from V and 7 from J, leaving 14 bases between them. Germline V gene lookup returns CDR1 SGHDN and CDR2 FVKESK. CDR3 protein: CASSPWVGSNSPLHF. As DNA, the CDR3 is TGTGCCAGCAGCCCGTGGGTGGGGAGCAATTCACCCCTCCACTTT.

CDR3 sequence: CATTSTGTYEQYF. CDR3 nucleotide sequence: TGTGCCACCACCAGTACAGGCACCTACGAGCAGTACTTC. This sequence joins TRBV15 and TRBJ2-7, with D possibly being TRBD1 (5 bases). The CDR3 consists of 13 residues. CDR1 LNHNV and CDR2 YYDKDF come from the germline V gene (reference sequence). V lost 7 bases and J 2 bases, leaving 12 bases between the germline ends.

V is TRBV21-1 and J is TRBJ1-6; TRBD1, the D gene given by the table, was not confirmed from the DNA. TRBV21-1 is a pseudogene. This CDR3 spans 14 amino acids. CDR3 bases: TGTGCCAGCAGCTTTTGTGACAGCCTGCTTCCCCGCCACTTT. Translating gives CASSFCDSLLPRHF.

The chain couples TRBV10-1 to TRBJ2-1; D perhaps matches TRBD1 (6 bases). V dropped 6 bases and J dropped 4 bases, with 10 bases sitting between them. This CDR3 region has 13 residues. The germline V gene encodes CDR1 WNHNN and CDR2 SYGVQD (reference sequence). CDR3 protein: CASSRDIYNEQFF. The CDR3 coding sequence is TGCGCCAGCAGCAGGGACATTTACAATGAGCAGTTCTTC.

This chain uses TRBV2 with TRBJ1-1, with D maybe TRBD1 (5 bases). V lost 6 bases and J 4 bases, leaving 18 bases between the germline ends. Germline CDR1 SNHLY, CDR2 FYNNEI. The CDR3 extends over 15 amino acids. CDR3 sequence: CASSPLSGGGTEAFF. CDR3 in DNA: TGTGCCAGCAGCCCATTGAGTGGCGGGGGCACTGAAGCTTTCTTT.

This clone has ten or more counts. Other DNA sequences in this sample translate to the same CDR3. The chain has TRBV18 and TRBJ2-7; 13 bases align to TRBD2. V lost 3 bases to trimming and J lost 6 bases; unmatched junction nucleotides: 2. Germline V gene sequence: CDR1 KGHSH, CDR2 LQKENI. CDR3 length equals 14 residues. The chain's CDR3 is CASSPGLAGVEQYF. The CDR3 nucleotides read TGTGCCAGCTCACCTGGACTAGCGGGGGTCGAGCAGTACTTC.

The chain recombines TRBV19 with TRBJ1-5; D unresolved. The CDR3 sequence is 12 residues long. Trimming stripped 4 bases from V and 6 bases from J, with 7 bases between. CDR1 and CDR2 from the germline V gene are LNHDA and SQIVND (reference sequence). The DNA of the CDR3 is TGTGCCAGTAGTAGCGGGAGTCAGCCCCAGCATTTT. Encoded protein: CASSSGSQPQHF.

This chain joins TRBV2 and TRBJ2-2; TRBD2 is a possible D gene (6 bases). The germline V gene has CDR1 SNHLY and CDR2 FYNNEI. This CDR3 spans 12 amino acids. The germline V and J ends were trimmed by 5 bases and 5 bases, with 6 bases remaining between them. This chain's CDR3 is CASSRGTGELFF. Here the CDR3 DNA reads TGTGCCAGCAGTCGGGGGACCGGGGAGCTGTTTTTT.

The rearrangement uses TRBV7-2 and TRBJ2-1; 8 nucleotides match TRBD2. This CDR3 spans 15 amino acids. Unmatched junction bases numbered 9, after V lost 1 base and J lost 10 bases. CDR1 and CDR2 (germline): SGHTA, FQGNSA. CDR3 sequence: CASSLEGTRGREQFF. CDR3 in DNA: TGTGCCAGCAGCTTAGAGGGGACTAGAGGGCGCGAGCAGTTCTTC.

The chain combines TRBV6-5 with TRBJ2-1; D call uncertain. Trimming cost V 6 bases and J 5 bases, with 14 bases left between them. The CDR3 covers 14 residues. Germline-derived CDR1 and CDR2 are MNHEY and SVGAGI. The DNA for the CDR3 is TGTGCCAGCAGGGGTTCCCTTGGGAACAATGAGCAGTTCTTC. It encodes CASRGSLGNNEQFF.

This chain joins TRBV2 and TRBJ2-7; D perhaps matches TRBD1 (6 bases). Looked up from germline, CDR1 is SNHLY and CDR2 is FYNNEI. The V and J ends lost 10 bases and 3 bases respectively, with 13 bases between them. This CDR3 comprises 12 residues. This chain's CDR3 is CATSGRGYEQYF. The CDR3 DNA reads as TGTGCCACCTCGGGCAGGGGCTACGAGCAGTACTTC. The entire variable domain, with the rest obtained from reference TRBV2 and TRBJ2-7, is as follows: EPEVTQTPSHQVTQMGQEVILRCVPISNHLYFYWYRQILGQKVEFLVSFYNNEISEKSEIFDDQFSVERPDGSNFTLKIRSTKLEDSAMYFCATSGRGYEQYFGPGTRLTVT.

This chain joins TRBV6-6 and TRBJ1-4; D remains unclear. Germline V gene data show CDR1 as MNHNY and CDR2 as SVGAGI (reference sequence). The CDR3 length is 15 residues. With 10 bases removed from V and 6 bases from J, the gap between germline ends came to 21 bases. CDR3 nucleotide sequence: TGTGCCACGCTAGACCGACGGCAGGCGGATGAAAAACTGTTTTTT. It encodes CATLDRRQADEKLFF.

This clone turned up a few times. The chain is built from TRBV18 and TRBJ2-5; D is uncertain. Per germline, CDR1 KGHSH and CDR2 LQKENI. Trimming pared 3 bases from V and 3 bases from J, leaving 5 bases between. This CDR3 region has 12 residues. CDR3 protein: CASSPNEETQYF. As DNA, the CDR3 is TGTGCCAGCTCACCTAATGAAGAGACCCAGTACTTC.

The chain carries TRBV27 and TRBJ2-1, with TRBD1 matching over 9 bases. V trimming: 2 bases; J trimming: 1 base; junction bases outside the gene matches: 3. From germline, CDR1 is MNHEY and CDR2 SMNVEV (reference sequence). The CDR3 totals 16 residues. DNA of the CDR3: TGTGCCAGCAGTTTACCGGGACAGGGTTCCTACAATGAGCAGTTCTTC. Amino acid sequence: CASSLPGQGSYNEQFF.

The rearrangement uses TRBV29-1 and TRBJ1-2; no definite D call. The V gene lost 7 bases and the J gene lost 6 bases, with 9 bases spanning the gap. The CDR3 is 10 residues long. Germline loops: CDR1 SQVTM, CDR2 ANQGSEA. Here the CDR3 DNA reads TGCAGCGAAGGCCCGGATGGCTACACCTTC. Translated, it gives CSEGPDGYTF.

This clone was seen a handful of times. CDR3 protein: CASSSLHSSTGKGDSYEQYF. CDR3 coding DNA: TGTGCCAGCAGTTCCCTTCATTCTTCGACAGGGAAAGGGGACTCCTACGAGCAGTACTTC. V gene TRBV28 combines with J gene TRBJ2-7; 7 bases line up with TRBD1. This CDR3 comprises 20 residues. The germline V gene has CDR1 MDHEN and CDR2 SYDVKM. The junction had 21 bases not matched to a gene; V was cut back by 4 bases and J by 0 bases. The full variable domain, completed using reference TRBV28 and TRBJ2-7, is DVKVTQSSRYLVKRTGEKVFLECVQDMDHENMFWYRQDPGLGLRLIYFSYDVKMKEKGDIPEGYSVSREKKERFSLILESASTNQTSMYLCASSSLHSSTGKGDSYEQYFGPGTRLTVT.